Listed here are 7 T cell receptor beta chains from one sample, sequenced in a study of metastatic and nonmetastatic thyroid tumors. TCRdb reprocessed the PCR reads using MiXCR. The repertoire holds 35,000 to 40,000 clones, with about 26% as singletons. Patients underwent thyroid surgery, and none had received any treatment before it. Source material: blood. The receptors originated from a male donor with papillary thyroid cancer or a benign thyroid nodule (not recorded which). Some clones in this sample may be carry-over from other donors' samples.

This clone was found many times. The chain couples TRBV5-5 to TRBJ2-7; D possibly uses TRBD1 or TRBD2 (5 bases each). V shed 2 bases and J shed 11 bases, with 14 bases lying between them. Germline V gene lookup returns CDR1 SGHKS and CDR2 YYEKEE (reference sequence). This CDR3 contains 12 residues. In DNA, the CDR3 is TGTGCCAGCAGCTTTTCCTGGCAGGGAGAGTACTTC. Residues: CASSFSWQGEYF.

In its sample, this clone was seen many times. This may come from a read error, since a much larger clone is one base off. The chain combines TRBV6-1 with TRBJ2-2; 7 bases fit TRBD2. Germline-derived CDR1 and CDR2 are MNHNS and SASEGT. The ends lost 6 bases at V and 6 bases at J; junction bases unmatched: 10. This CDR3 spans 15 amino acids. The CDR3 loop is CASRGGVPDPGELFF. The CDR3 bases are TGTGCCAGCAGGGGGGGGGTCCCGGACCCCGGGGAGCTGTTTTTT.

The rearrangement uses TRBV4-2 and TRBJ2-7, with D maybe TRBD2 (6 bases). V was shortened by 1 base and J by 3 bases, with 13 bases between the two germline ends. The germline V gene encodes CDR1 LGHNA and CDR2 YNFKEQ. The CDR3 sequence is 15 residues long. The CDR3 nucleotides read TGTGCCAGCAGCCAAGCTTGGGACTCTAGCTACGAGCAGTACTTC. Its translation: CASSQAWDSSYEQYF.

This clone was observed many times. V and J are TRBV28 and TRBJ2-5; the D gene could be TRBD1 or TRBD2 (6 bases each). CDR3 size: 14 residues. Germline CDR1 is MDHEN and CDR2 is SYDVKM. The germline V and J ends were trimmed by 6 bases and 7 bases, with 18 bases remaining between them. Written as DNA, the CDR3 is TGTGCCAGCAGCCTAGGGGGGACAATCTCGACCCAGTACTTC. Protein product: CASSLGGTISTQYF.

By its share, this clone is medium-sized. One end of the junction is discordant with germline, which a read error may explain. The rearrangement joins TRBV6-1 to TRBJ1-2, with a weak D call TRBD1 (6 bases). Germline values: CDR1 MNHNS, CDR2 SASEGT. This CDR3 comprises 11 residues. The DNA for the CDR3 is TGTGCCAGCAGTGACAACAGGGTAACCTCCTTC. Protein product: CASSDNRVTSF.

The chain has TRBV20-1 and TRBJ2-7, with a tentative D call TRBD2 (6 bases). CDR3 size: 15 residues. Deletions cut 1 base from V and 1 base from J, with 14 bases between. Germline assignment: CDR1 DFQATT and CDR2 SNEGSKA (reference sequence). The CDR3: CSARGGAVWSYEQYF. The CDR3 DNA follows: TGCAGTGCTAGAGGCGGGGCGGTCTGGTCCTACGAGCAGTACTTC.

V and J are TRBV3-1 and TRBJ2-7, with 13 bases matching TRBD2. The junction had 8 bases not matched to a gene; V was cut back by 6 bases and J by 9 bases. Looked up from germline, CDR1 is LGHDT and CDR2 is YNNKEL (reference sequence). The CDR3 is 14 residues long. The chain's CDR3 is CASSLGLAGEGQYF. The CDR3 nucleotides read TGTGCCAGCAGTCTCGGACTAGCGGGAGAAGGGCAGTACTTC.